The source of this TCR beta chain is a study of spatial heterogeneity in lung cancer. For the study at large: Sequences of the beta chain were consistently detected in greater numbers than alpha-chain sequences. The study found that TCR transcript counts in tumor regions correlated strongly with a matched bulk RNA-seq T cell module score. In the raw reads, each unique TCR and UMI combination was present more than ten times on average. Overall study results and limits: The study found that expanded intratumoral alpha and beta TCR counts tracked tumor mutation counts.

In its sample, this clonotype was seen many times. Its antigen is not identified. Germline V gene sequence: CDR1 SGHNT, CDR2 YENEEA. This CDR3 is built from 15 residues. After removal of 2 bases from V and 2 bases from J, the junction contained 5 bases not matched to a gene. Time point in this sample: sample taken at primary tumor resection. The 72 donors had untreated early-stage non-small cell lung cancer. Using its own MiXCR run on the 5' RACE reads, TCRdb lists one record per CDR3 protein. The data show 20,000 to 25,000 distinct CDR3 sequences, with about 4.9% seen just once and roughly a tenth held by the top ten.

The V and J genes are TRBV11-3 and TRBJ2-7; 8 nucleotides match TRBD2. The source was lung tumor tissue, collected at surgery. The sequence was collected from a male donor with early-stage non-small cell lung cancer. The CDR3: CASSLRGGGTYEQYF. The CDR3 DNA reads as TGTGCCAGCAGCTTAAGAGGCGGGGGGACCTACGAGCAGTACTTC.